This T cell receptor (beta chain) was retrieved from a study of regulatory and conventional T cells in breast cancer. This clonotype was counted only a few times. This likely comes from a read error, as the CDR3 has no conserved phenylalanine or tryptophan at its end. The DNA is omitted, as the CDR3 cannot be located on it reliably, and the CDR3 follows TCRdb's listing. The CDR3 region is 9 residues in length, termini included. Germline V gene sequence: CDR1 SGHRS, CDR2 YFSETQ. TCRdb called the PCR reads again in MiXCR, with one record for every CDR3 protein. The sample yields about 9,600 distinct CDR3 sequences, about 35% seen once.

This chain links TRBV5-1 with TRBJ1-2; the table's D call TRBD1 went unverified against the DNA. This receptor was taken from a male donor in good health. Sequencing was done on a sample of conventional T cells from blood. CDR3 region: CASSPKGHY.